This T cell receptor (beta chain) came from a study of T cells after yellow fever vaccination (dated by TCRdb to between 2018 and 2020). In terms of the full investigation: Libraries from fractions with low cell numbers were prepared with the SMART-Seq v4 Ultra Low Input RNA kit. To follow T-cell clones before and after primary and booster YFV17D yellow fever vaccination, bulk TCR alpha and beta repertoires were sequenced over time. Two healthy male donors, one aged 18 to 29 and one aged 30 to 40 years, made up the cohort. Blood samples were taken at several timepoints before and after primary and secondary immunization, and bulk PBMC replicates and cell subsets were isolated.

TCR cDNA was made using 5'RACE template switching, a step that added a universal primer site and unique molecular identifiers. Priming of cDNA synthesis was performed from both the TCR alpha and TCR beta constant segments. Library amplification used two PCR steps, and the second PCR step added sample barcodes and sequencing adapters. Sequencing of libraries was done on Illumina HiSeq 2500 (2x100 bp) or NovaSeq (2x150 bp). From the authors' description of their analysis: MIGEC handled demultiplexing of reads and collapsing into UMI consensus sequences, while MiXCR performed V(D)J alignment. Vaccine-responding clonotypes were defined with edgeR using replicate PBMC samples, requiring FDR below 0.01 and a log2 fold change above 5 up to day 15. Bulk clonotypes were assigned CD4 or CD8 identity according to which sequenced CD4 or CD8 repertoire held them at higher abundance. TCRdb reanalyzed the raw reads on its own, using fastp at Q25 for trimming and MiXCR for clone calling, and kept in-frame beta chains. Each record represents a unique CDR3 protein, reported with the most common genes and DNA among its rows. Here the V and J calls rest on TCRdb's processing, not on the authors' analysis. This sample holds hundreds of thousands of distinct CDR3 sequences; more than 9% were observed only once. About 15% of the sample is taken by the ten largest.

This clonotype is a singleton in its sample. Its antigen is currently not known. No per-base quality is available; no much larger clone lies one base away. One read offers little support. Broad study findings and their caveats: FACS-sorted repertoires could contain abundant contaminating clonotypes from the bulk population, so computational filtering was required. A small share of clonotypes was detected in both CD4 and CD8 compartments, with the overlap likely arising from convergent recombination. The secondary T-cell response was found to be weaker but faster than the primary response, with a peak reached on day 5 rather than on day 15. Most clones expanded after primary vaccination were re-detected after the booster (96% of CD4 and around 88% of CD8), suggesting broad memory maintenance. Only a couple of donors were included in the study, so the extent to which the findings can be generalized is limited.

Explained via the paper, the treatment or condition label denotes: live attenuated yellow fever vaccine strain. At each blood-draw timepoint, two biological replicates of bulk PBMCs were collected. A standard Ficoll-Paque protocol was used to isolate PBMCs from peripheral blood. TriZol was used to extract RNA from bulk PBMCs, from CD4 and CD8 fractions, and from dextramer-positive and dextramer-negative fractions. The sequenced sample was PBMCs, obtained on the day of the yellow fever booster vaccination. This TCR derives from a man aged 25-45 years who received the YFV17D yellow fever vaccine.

The DNA is TGCAGTGCTAGAGTAGCGGGGGTATATAGTGAGCAGTTCTTC. Protein translation: CSARVAGVYSEQFF. Rearrangement joined TRBV20-1 to TRBJ2-1; 9 bases in between match TRBD2. The germline V and J ends show losses of 1 base and 9 bases respectively, and no gene match explains 7 bases of the junction. Based on the germline V gene (reference sequence), the CDR1 and CDR2 sequences are DFQATT and SNEGSKA. The cysteine opens and the phenylalanine closes a CDR3 of 14 amino acids. Only the CDR3 part of the read is kept: 42 bases, read in frame from the first base.